The 12 T cell receptor beta chains below all came from one sample that was sequenced in a study of shared clonotypes between healthy human individuals. Generated by immunoSEQ multiplex PCR, the TCRdb table keeps only in-frame clones and is missing some. The table shows under 850,000 clones, with 55% to 80% occurring only once. The specimen sequenced was memory CD4+ T cells sorted from blood. Noted subset: CD45RA-negative fraction. These receptors were obtained from a woman in her 30s in good health.

V and J are TRBV5-1 and TRBJ2-1, with no clear D. Germline-derived CDR1 and CDR2 are SGHRS and YFSETQ. This CDR3 spans 11 amino acids. V was clipped by 5 bases and J by 7 bases, with 7 bases between them. As DNA, the CDR3 is TGCGCCAGCAGGTCCGGAAATGAGCAGTTCTTC. It specifies CASRSGNEQFF.

The V and J genes are TRBV6-6 and TRBJ1-3, with D maybe TRBD1 (5 bases). Germline values: CDR1 MNHNY, CDR2 SVGAGI (reference sequence). V lost 0 bases to trimming and J lost 4 bases, with 10 bases between them. CDR3 length: 15 amino acids. The CDR3 protein is CASSYSSGGGNTIYF. DNA of the CDR3: TGTGCCAGCAGTTACTCGAGCGGGGGAGGAAACACCATATATTTT.

In this sample, this clone turned up once. The chain is built from TRBV27 and TRBJ2-7; D is unresolved. Germline values: CDR1 MNHEY, CDR2 SMNVEV (reference sequence). The CDR3 length is 13 residues. The V and J ends lost 4 bases and 4 bases respectively, with 11 bases between them. The DNA for the CDR3 is TGTGCCAGCAGTTCACCTAACTTGTACGAGCAGTACTTC. Translated: CASSSPNLYEQYF.

The chain has TRBV7-7 and TRBJ2-5, with 8 bases identical to TRBD2. The CDR3 spans 14 residues. V lost 5 bases and J lost 5; bases outside the gene matches: 7. Germline CDR1 is SSHAT and CDR2 is FNYEAQ (reference sequence). CDR3 bases: TGTGCCAGCAGCATACGGGGGGGTTTGGAGACCCAGTACTTC. Encoded protein: CASSIRGGLETQYF.

The genes are TRBV2 and TRBJ2-7, with D possibly being TRBD1 or TRBD2 (6 bases each). CDR3 length: 13 residues. Trimming shortened V by 4 bases and J by 4 bases, and 11 bases separated the two germline ends. Per the germline V gene, CDR1 is SNHLY and CDR2 is FYNNEI. The CDR3 region has the DNA TGTGCCAGCAGTGGAGTAGGGGGGTACGAGCAGTACTTC. It yields the protein CASSGVGGYEQYF.

This chain uses TRBV18 with TRBJ1-4; 11 positions match TRBD1. The CDR3 covers 16 residues. Germline trimming cut 2 bases from V and 10 bases from J; bases unmatched to any gene: 9. Looked up from germline, CDR1 is KGHSH and CDR2 is LQKENI. The CDR3: CASSPSGQGASGKLFF. The DNA for the CDR3 is TGTGCCAGCTCACCAAGTGGACAGGGGGCGAGTGGAAAACTGTTTTTT. The full variable domain, completed using reference TRBV18 and TRBJ1-4, is NAGVMQNPRHLVRRRGQEARLRCSPMKGHSHVYWYRQLPEEGLKFMVYLQKENIIDESGMPKERFSAEFPKEGPSILRIQQVVRGDSAAYFCASSPSGQGASGKLFFGSGTQLSVL.

This chain connects TRBV10-2 to TRBJ1-1, with no clear D. Germline V gives CDR1 WSHSY, CDR2 SAAADI. The CDR3 length is 13 residues. V lost 2 bases and J lost 6, with 10 bases in between. The chain's CDR3 is CASSEVSEPEAFF. The CDR3 region has the DNA TGCGCCAGCAGTGAGGTCTCAGAACCTGAAGCTTTCTTT.

The genes are TRBV7-8 and TRBJ2-3; 11 positions match TRBD2. The CDR3 has 20 amino acids. V trimming: 5 bases; J trimming: 2 bases; junction bases outside the gene matches: 18. The germline V gene encodes CDR1 SGHVS and CDR2 FQNEAQ. The CDR3 here is CASSPRLAGHTWAPTDTQYF. The CDR3 bases are TGTGCCAGCAGCCCCCGACTAGCGGGGCATACATGGGCTCCCACAGATACGCAGTATTTT.

The CDR3 sequence is CASSRAGRYGYTF. CDR3 bases: TGTGCCAGCAGTAGGGCTGGTCGGTATGGCTACACCTTC. The chain combines TRBV27 with TRBJ1-2; D call uncertain. This CDR3 region has 13 residues. Germline loops: CDR1 MNHEY, CDR2 SMNVEV (reference sequence). V gave up 5 bases and J gave up 5 bases, with 12 bases separating them.

This clone was recorded only once. The CDR3 protein is CASSGDRYQPQHF. The CDR3 nucleotides are TGTGCCAGCAGTGGGGACAGATATCAGCCCCAGCATTTT. V usage is TRBV6-1 and J usage is TRBJ1-5; 7 positions match TRBD1. After removal of 4 bases from V and 5 bases from J, the junction contained 2 bases not matched to a gene. Germline V lookup: CDR1 MNHNS, CDR2 SASEGT. The CDR3 covers 13 residues.

The chain joins TRBV5-1 to TRBJ2-3; 10 bases are shared with TRBD1. V trimming: 4 bases; J trimming: 6 bases; junction bases outside the gene matches: 8. There are 15 residues in the CDR3. The germline V gene has CDR1 SGHRS and CDR2 YFSETQ. The CDR3 protein is CASSPTGGGGDTQYF. The CDR3 region has the DNA TGCGCCAGCAGCCCGACAGGGGGCGGGGGGGATACGCAGTATTTT. Combining the CDR3 with reference TRBV5-1 and TRBJ2-3 gives the whole variable domain KAGVTQTPRYLIKTRGQQVTLSCSPISGHRSVSWYQQTPGQGLQFLFEYFSETQRNKGNFPGRFSGRQFSNSRSEMNVSTLELGDSALYLCASSPTGGGGDTQYFGPGTRLTVL.

This chain joins TRBV10-2 and TRBJ2-7, with 7 bases matching TRBD1. The CDR3 loop spans 15 amino acids. Looked up from germline, CDR1 is WSHSY and CDR2 is SAAADI. J gave up 3 bases and V 4 bases, and 9 bases lay outside the gene matches. The DNA of the CDR3 is TGCGCCAGCAGTGTTTTTGTGGCAGGGGGCTACGAGCAGTACTTC. Translating gives CASSVFVAGGYEQYF.